This is a list of T cell receptor beta chains from one sample in a study of shared T cell receptors in the human thymus. Sequencing used immunoSEQ multiplex PCR; TCRdb keeps in-frame clones, though not all of them. The sample has 650,000 to 950,000 clones, roughly 85% seen once. The same sample was also studied in work on human thymus T cells.

Material: thymocytes. These receptors all come from a girl in the first two years of life with a congenital heart defect. The CDR3 runs from the conserved cysteine through the conserved F or W. Each record gives: J gene, V gene, D gene, CDR3 DNA, CDR3 protein. A D gene is named only where the DNA matches it firmly.

J gene: TRBJ2-5
V gene: TRBV7-8
D gene: TRBD2
CDR3 DNA: TGTGCCAGCAGAATAGCGGGGGGCCCCCCGGGGACCCAGTACTTC
CDR3 protein: CASRIAGGPPGTQYF

J gene: TRBJ1-3
V gene: TRBV5-6
D gene: .
CDR3 DNA: TGTGCCAGCAGCTTGGCTAATACAGGGATTAGTGGAAACACCATATATTTT
CDR3 protein: CASSLANTGISGNTIYF

J gene: TRBJ2-7
V gene: TRBV30
D gene: .
CDR3 DNA: TGTGCCTGGAGTGTAGTGCGGACTGTAGTAAGCTCCTACGAGCAGTACTTC
CDR3 protein: CAWSVVRTVVSSYEQYF

J gene: TRBJ2-4
V gene: TRBV7-2
D gene: TRBD1
CDR3 DNA: TGTGCCAGCAGCAGTGGACAGGGGGGAGGCAAAAACATTCAGTACTTC
CDR3 protein: CASSSGQGGGKNIQYF

J gene: TRBJ1-6
V gene: TRBV4-3
D gene: .
CDR3 DNA: TGCGCCAGCAGCCAAGAGGTTTATAATGTCGCGGGGGTAGCCTATAATTCACCCCTCCACTTT
CDR3 protein: CASSQEVYNVAGVAYNSPLHF

J gene: TRBJ2-2
V gene: TRBV1
D gene: .
CDR3 DNA: TGCACCAGCAGCCCCACTTCGGGACTAGCCGCGAACACCGGGGAGCTGTTTTTT
CDR3 protein: CTSSPTSGLAANTGELFF

J gene: TRBJ1-2
V gene: TRBV25-1
D gene: .
CDR3 DNA: TGTGCCAGCAGTATAGGACGGAGGCATGGCTACACCTTC
CDR3 protein: CASSIGRRHGYTF

J gene: TRBJ2-7
V gene: TRBV10-1
D gene: .
CDR3 DNA: TGCGCCAGCAGTGAAGTTGAGGGAGGCGAGCAGTACTTC
CDR3 protein: CASSEVEGGEQYF

J gene: TRBJ1-6
V gene: TRBV11-2
D gene: .
CDR3 DNA: TGTGCCAGCAGCTTGGCTTGGGGAGGTGGAAATTGTTCACCCCTCCACTTT
CDR3 protein: CASSLAWGGGNCSPLHF

J gene: TRBJ1-2
V gene: TRBV27
D gene: .
CDR3 DNA: TGTGCCAGCAGGCAGATGACAGATACCTATGGCTACACCTTC
CDR3 protein: CASRQMTDTYGYTF

J gene: TRBJ2-5
V gene: TRBV10-3
D gene: TRBD2
CDR3 DNA: TGTGCCATCGGGGACTATGAAGAGACCCAGTACTTC
CDR3 protein: CAIGDYEETQYF

J gene: TRBJ2-4
V gene: TRBV28
D gene: TRBD2
CDR3 DNA: TGTGCCAGCAGTTTACGGCCCCCCCCAGTGGAGCGGGGGGGAATCCCACTAGCCAAAAACATTCAGTACTTC
CDR3 protein: CASSLRPPPVERGGIPLAKNIQYF

J gene: TRBJ2-7
V gene: TRBV25-1
D gene: TRBD1
CDR3 DNA: TGTGCCAGCAGTTACCATCGACAGGGGCTCGTCCACGAGCAGTACTTC
CDR3 protein: CASSYHRQGLVHEQYF

J gene: TRBJ2-5
V gene: TRBV5-8
D gene: TRBD1
CDR3 DNA: TGTGCCAGCAGCTTGGACGGGACAGGGGAAGAGACCCAGTACTTC
CDR3 protein: CASSLDGTGEETQYF

J gene: TRBJ2-1
V gene: TRBV11-2
D gene: .
CDR3 DNA: TGTGCCAGCAGCTACGACTCAGGGTCCTACAATGAGCAGTTCTTC
CDR3 protein: CASSYDSGSYNEQFF

J gene: TRBJ2-3
V gene: TRBV19
D gene: .
CDR3 DNA: TGTGCCAGTAGTATTATCCTGCTAGAAGGTGGTGGAGGTACGCAGTATTTT
CDR3 protein: CASSIILLEGGGGTQYF

J gene: TRBJ2-1
V gene: TRBV19
D gene: TRBD2
CDR3 DNA: TGTGCCAGTAATAAGCGGGGGGGCTCCTACAATGAGCAGTTCTTC
CDR3 protein: CASNKRGGSYNEQFF